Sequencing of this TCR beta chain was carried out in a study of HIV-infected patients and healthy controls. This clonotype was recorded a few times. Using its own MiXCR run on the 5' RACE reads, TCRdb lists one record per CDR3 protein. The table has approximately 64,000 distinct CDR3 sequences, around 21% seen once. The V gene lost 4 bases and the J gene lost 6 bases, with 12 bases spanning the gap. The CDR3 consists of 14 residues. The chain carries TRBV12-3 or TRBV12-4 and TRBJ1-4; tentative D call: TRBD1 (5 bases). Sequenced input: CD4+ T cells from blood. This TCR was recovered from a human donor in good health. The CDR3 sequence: CASSSWGNHEKLFF. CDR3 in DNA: TGTGCCAGCAGTTCCTGGGGGAATCATGAAAAACTGTTTTTT.